The clone carrying this T cell receptor (beta chain) was picked up a small number of times. What it recognizes is unknown. From RNA transcripts, TCR beta CDR3 regions were amplified. Using the HTBI primer set, a first-round RT-PCR was run on the TCR CDR3. MiXCR, run by TCRdb on the multiplex PCR reads, gives a single entry per CDR3 protein. The repertoire includes about 560,000 distinct CDR3 sequences, approximately 15% of them detected once, and around 18% sits in the top ten. Over 18 months, lack of ophthalmopathy progression marked Graves' hyperthyroidism as stable. These data belong to a study of T cells in Graves' hyperthyroidism and ophthalmopathy. Study-level results: Clonotypes that were expanded in thyroid above 0.001 mostly appeared in blood too. Ophthalmopathy got predicted by the model a median approximately 6.4 months before its onset. A model built on 13 V-J features separated ophthalmopathy from stable hyperthyroidism.

Germline V gene lookup returns CDR1 LNHDA and CDR2 SQIVND (reference sequence). V lost 3 bases to trimming and J lost 2 bases; unmatched junction nucleotides: 6. The CDR3 spans 16 residues. The chain carries TRBV19 and TRBJ1-5; 8 nucleotides align to TRBD1. Sequenced sample: blood. The clonotype originates from a woman under 30 with Graves' hyperthyroidism. The CDR3 sequence: CASSILQGGGNQPQHF. CDR3 DNA sequence: TGTGCCAGTAGTATCCTACAGGGGGGCGGCAATCAGCCCCAGCATTTT.